The clone carrying this T cell receptor beta chain has only a few counts. TCRdb recomputed calls from the RT-PCR reads with MiXCR, one row per CDR3 protein. The sample carries 530,000 or so distinct CDR3 sequences, approximately 15% recorded once. The data belong to a study of response to subunit inactivated influenza vaccine. This CDR3 is built from 14 residues. Trimming removed 3 bases at V and 1 base at J, with 10 bases between. CDR1 is DFQATT and CDR2 is SNEGSKA in the germline V gene (reference sequence). The V gene is TRBV20-1, the J gene TRBJ1-3; the D is unclear. This TCR derives from a man in his fifties or sixties who received an inactivated influenza vaccine. Source: PBMCs from blood, taken 11 to 12 days after vaccination. CDR3 DNA: TGCAGTGCTAGTAAGGGTTTGTCTGGAAACACCATATATTTT. Its translation: CSASKGLSGNTIYF.